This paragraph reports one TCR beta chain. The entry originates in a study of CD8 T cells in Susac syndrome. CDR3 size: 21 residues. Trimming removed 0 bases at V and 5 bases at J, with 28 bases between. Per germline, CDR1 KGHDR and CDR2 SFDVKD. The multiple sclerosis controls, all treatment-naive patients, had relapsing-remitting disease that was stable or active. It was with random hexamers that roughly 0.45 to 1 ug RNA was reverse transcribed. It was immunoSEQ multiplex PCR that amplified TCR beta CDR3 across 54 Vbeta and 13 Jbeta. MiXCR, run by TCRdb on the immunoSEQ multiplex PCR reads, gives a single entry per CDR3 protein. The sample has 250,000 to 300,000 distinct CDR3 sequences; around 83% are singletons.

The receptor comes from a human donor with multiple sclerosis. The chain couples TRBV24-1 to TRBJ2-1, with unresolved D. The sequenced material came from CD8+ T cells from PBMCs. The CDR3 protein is CATSDLNSAFSDFSIDNEQFF. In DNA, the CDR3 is TGTGCCACCAGTGATTTGAATTCCGCTTTTTCTGACTTTTCTATAGACAATGAGCAGTTCTTC.